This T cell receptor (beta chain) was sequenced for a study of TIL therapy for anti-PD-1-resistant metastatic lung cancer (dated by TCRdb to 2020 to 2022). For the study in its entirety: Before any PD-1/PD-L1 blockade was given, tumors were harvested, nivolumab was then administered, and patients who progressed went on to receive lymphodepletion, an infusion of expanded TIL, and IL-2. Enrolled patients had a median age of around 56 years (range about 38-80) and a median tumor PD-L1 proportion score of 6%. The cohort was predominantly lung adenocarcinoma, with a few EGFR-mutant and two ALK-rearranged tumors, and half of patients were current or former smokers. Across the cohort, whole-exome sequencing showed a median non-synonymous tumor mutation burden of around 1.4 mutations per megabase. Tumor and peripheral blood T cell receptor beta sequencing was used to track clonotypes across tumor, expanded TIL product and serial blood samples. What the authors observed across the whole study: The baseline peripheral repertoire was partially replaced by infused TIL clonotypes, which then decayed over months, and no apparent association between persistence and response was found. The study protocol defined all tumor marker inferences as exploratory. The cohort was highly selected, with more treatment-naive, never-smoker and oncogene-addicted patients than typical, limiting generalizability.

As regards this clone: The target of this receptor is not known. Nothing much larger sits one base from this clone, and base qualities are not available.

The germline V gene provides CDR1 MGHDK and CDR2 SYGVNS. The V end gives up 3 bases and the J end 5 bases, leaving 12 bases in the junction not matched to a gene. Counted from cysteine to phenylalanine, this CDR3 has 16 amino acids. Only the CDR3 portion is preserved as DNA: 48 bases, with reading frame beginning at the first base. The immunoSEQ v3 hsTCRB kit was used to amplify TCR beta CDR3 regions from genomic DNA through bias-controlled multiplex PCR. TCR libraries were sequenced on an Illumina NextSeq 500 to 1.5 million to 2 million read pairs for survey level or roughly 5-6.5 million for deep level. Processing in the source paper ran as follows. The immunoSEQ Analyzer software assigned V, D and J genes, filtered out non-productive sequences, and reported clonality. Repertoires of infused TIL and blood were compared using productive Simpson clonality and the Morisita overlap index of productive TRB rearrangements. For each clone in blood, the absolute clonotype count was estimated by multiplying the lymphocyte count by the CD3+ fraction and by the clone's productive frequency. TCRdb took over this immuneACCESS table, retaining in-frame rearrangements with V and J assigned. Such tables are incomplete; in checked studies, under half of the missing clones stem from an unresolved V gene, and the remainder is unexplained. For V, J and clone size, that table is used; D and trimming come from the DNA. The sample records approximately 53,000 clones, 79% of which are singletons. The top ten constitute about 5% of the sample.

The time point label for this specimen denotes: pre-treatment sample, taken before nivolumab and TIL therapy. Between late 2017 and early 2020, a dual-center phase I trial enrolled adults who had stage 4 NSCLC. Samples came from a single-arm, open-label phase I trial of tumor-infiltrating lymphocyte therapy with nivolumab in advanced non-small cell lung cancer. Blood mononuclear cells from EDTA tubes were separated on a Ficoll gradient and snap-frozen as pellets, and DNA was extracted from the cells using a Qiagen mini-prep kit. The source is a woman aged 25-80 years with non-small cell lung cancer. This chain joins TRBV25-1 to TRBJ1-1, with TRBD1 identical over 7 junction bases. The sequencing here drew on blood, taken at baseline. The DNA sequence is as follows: TGTGCCAGCAGTGAGCCGACAGGGATGCCTAGGACTGAAGCTTTCTTT. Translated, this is CASSEPTGMPRTEAFF.